This TCR beta chain was observed in a study of response to subunit inactivated influenza vaccine. CDR1 is SGHAT, CDR2 FQNNGV, per germline. Between the trimmed V and J ends, which lost 6 bases and 0 bases, there was a span of 11 bases. The CDR3 consists of 15 residues. MiXCR, applied by TCRdb to the RT-PCR reads, yields one record per CDR3 protein. The table has about 800,000 distinct CDR3 sequences, 21% seen once. General observations from the study: Each seasonal influenza vaccination recruits few new T cells, the authors suggested.

This clonotype has a handful of counts. Its cognate antigen is unknown. This chain joins TRBV11-2 and TRBJ2-2, with TRBD1 as a possible D gene (5 bases). The input for sequencing was PBMCs from blood, taken 5 days after vaccination. This receptor was identified in a man in his forties or fifties who received an inactivated influenza vaccine. The CDR3 DNA reads TGTGCCAGCAGACGACCGGACACGAACACCGGGGAGCTGTTTTTT. Protein: CASRRPDTNTGELFF.